This is a list of T cell receptor beta chains from one sample in a study of T cells in Graves' hyperthyroidism and ophthalmopathy. TCRdb re-called the multiplex PCR reads with MiXCR, one entry per CDR3 protein. The sample lists around 340,000 distinct CDR3 sequences, under 25% occurring once. Sequencing used blood. Receptor source: a woman in her forties or fifties with Graves' hyperthyroidism. CDR3s include the opening cysteine and the closing phenylalanine or tryptophan. A D gene is named only where the DNA matches it firmly. Clone size appears in some rows only: once, few, many, or a class for an expanded clone.

TRBV18	.	TRBJ1-1	many	TGTGCCAGCTCACCACCAACAAGTAGGATGAACACTGAAGCTTTCTTT	CASSPPTSRMNTEAFF
TRBV18	TRBD2	TRBJ2-7	many	TGTGCCACCAAACCGGGGGGGGACGAGCAGTACTTC	CATKPGGDEQYF
TRBV19	.	TRBJ1-2	.	TGTGCCAGTAGTATCCCCAGGGGAGCTAACTATGGCTACACCTTC	CASSIPRGANYGYTF
TRBV24-1	.	TRBJ2-1	many	TGTGCCACCGGGACCGGGACTCTCCGAAATGAGCAGTTCTTC	CATGTGTLRNEQFF
TRBV27	.	TRBJ1-2	few	TGTGCCAGCACCTCGAACGGGGGGGGAGGCTATGGCTACACCTTC	CASTSNGGGGYGYTF
TRBV4-1	.	TRBJ1-5	.	TGTGCCAGCAGCCAAGGGTTGTGGGGTTCCAATCAGCCCCAGCATTTT	CASSQGLWGSNQPQHF
TRBV19	TRBD2	TRBJ2-2	once	TGTGCCAGTAGACGGGGGGGGTCGAACACCGGGGAGCTGTTTTTT	CASRRGGSNTGELFF
TRBV12-3/TRBV12-4	TRBD1	TRBJ1-1	many	TGTGCCAGCAGTGATTGGGACAGGGAGAACACTGAAGCTTTCTTT	CASSDWDRENTEAFF
TRBV20-1	TRBD1	TRBJ1-4	few	TGCAGTGCTGAGGACAGGGAGGGTGCAACTAATGAAAAACTGTTTTTT	CSAEDREGATNEKLFF
TRBV11-3	.	TRBJ2-7	many	TGTGCCAGCAGCTTCAGCTCCTACGAGCAGTACTTC	CASSFSSYEQYF
TRBV20-1	.	TRBJ2-7	many	TGCAGTGCTCCGATGACTCAGCCTGGGCACGAGCAGTACTTC	CSAPMTQPGHEQYF
TRBV28	TRBD2	TRBJ2-7	.	TGTGCCAGCAGTCCCCGGGGGGGCATGTTCTACGAGCAGTACTTC	CASSPRGGMFYEQYF
TRBV10-3	.	TRBJ2-3	few	TGTGCCATCAGCGGAGGCAGGTCGGGGTTAGATACGCAGTATTTT	CAISGGRSGLDTQYF
TRBV7-2	.	TRBJ2-7	.	TGTGCCAGCAGCCCCCGGCGCCAGGGGTCCTACGAGCAGTACTTC	CASSPRRQGSYEQYF
TRBV20-1	.	TRBJ2-1	.	TGCAGTGCTCGACAGAGCCTTTACAATGAGCAGTTCTTC	CSARQSLYNEQFF
TRBV6-1	.	TRBJ1-2	.	TGTGCCAGCAAAATTCCAGGGTATGGCTACACCTTC	CASKIPGYGYTF
TRBV11-2	.	TRBJ2-5	.	TGTGCCAGCAGCTTAGAGGGGGGGGGCAGTTGGTACCAAGAGACCCAGTACTTC	CASSLEGGGSWYQETQYF
TRBV3-1	.	TRBJ1-1	many	TGTGCCAGCAGCCTCGGGCAGGTCTCAGGGACTGAAGCTTTCTTT	CASSLGQVSGTEAFF
TRBV6-5	.	TRBJ1-2	once	TGTGCCAGCAGTTACGGGGCGTACGGCTATGGCTACACCTTC	CASSYGAYGYGYTF
TRBV7-8	.	TRBJ2-6	.	TGTGCCAGCAGCACCAGGGTTCCCTCCTTCTCTGGGGCCAACGTCCTGACTTTC	CASSTRVPSFSGANVLTF
TRBV15	.	TRBJ1-1	.	TGTGCCACCAGCAGAGGGTCTGGGGCAAGCACTGAAGCTTTCTTT	CATSRGSGASTEAFF
TRBV5-1	TRBD2	TRBJ2-1	many	TGCGCCAGCAGGTACGGGACTAGCGCGTACAATGAGCAGTTCTTC	CASRYGTSAYNEQFF
TRBV2	.	TRBJ2-7	.	TGTGCCACACAGGGAGGGTACGAGCAGTACTTC	CATQGGYEQYF
TRBV3-1	.	TRBJ1-2	many	TGTGCCAGCAGCCATCTCAGGGGACCTAACTATGGCTACACCTTC	CASSHLRGPNYGYTF
TRBV11-2	TRBD2	TRBJ2-1	many	TGTGCCAGCAGCTCTACTAGCGGGGCCTACAATGAGCAGTTCTTC	CASSSTSGAYNEQFF
TRBV27	TRBD1	TRBJ1-5	many	TGTGCCAGCGGGACAGGCAATCAGCCCCAGCATTTT	CASGTGNQPQHF
TRBV11-3	.	TRBJ1-1	many	TGTGCCAGCAGTCCCCCTTTCGGGGGTTACACTGAAGCTTTCTTT	CASSPPFGGYTEAFF
TRBV5-1	.	TRBJ1-4	.	TGCGCCAGCAGCGCGGGGACACCCGGGGGGGAAAAACTGTTTTTT	CASSAGTPGGEKLFF
TRBV20-1	.	TRBJ1-1	.	TGCAGTGCTTGGGGGGGGACTGAAGCTTTCTTT	CSAWGGTEAFF
TRBV28	TRBD1	TRBJ1-5	.	TGTGCCAGCAGGATCGGGACAGGGGGACAGCCCCAGCATTTT	CASRIGTGGQPQHF
TRBV7-2	TRBD2	TRBJ2-5	many	TGTGCCAGCAGCCCAACGCCTAGCGGGAGTGGGGGATTATTAGGAGAGACCCAGTACTTC	CASSPTPSGSGGLLGETQYF
TRBV12-3/TRBV12-4	.	TRBJ2-2	few	TGTGCCAGCAGTTATTTGCAGGAGCTGTTTTTT	CASSYLQELFF
TRBV12-3/TRBV12-4	TRBD1	TRBJ2-2	.	TGTGCCAGCAGTTTAGCGAGGGGGCAATGGACCGGGGAGCTGTTTTTT	CASSLARGQWTGELFF
TRBV28	.	TRBJ1-1	many	TGTGCCAGCAGATGGACAGCAGCTGAAGCTTTCTTT	CASRWTAAEAFF
TRBV10-3	TRBD1	TRBJ2-5	.	TGTGCCATCAATGGCGGACAGGGGCGCCAAGAGACCCAGTACTTC	CAINGGQGRQETQYF
TRBV20-1	.	TRBJ2-5	many	TGCAGTGCTAGAGATCTACAGCACCAGTACCAAGAGACCCAGTACTTC	CSARDLQHQYQETQYF
TRBV7-8	.	TRBJ1-2	few	TGTGCCAGCAGCCCGACTCCCTCCTCCTATGGCTACACCTTC	CASSPTPSSYGYTF
TRBV6-6	TRBD1	TRBJ2-1	many	TGTGCCAGCAGTTACCGACCGACAGGGGGGAACAATGAGCAGTTCTTC	CASSYRPTGGNNEQFF
TRBV12-5	.	TRBJ1-2	.	TGTGCTAGTGGTTTTTCGGGACGTAGTAACTATGGCTACACCTTC	CASGFSGRSNYGYTF
TRBV19	TRBD1	TRBJ2-4	.	TGTGCCGGTAGTGAGGACAGGGGCTGGGACATTCAGTACTTC	CAGSEDRGWDIQYF
TRBV12-3/TRBV12-4	.	TRBJ1-2	.	TGTGCCAGCAGCCCCGGAGGGGGGACTAACTATGGCTACACCTTC	CASSPGGGTNYGYTF
TRBV3-1	TRBD1	TRBJ1-2	many	TGTGCCAGCAGCCAAGGAACAGGGGGCGTACAGGCCGGCGGCTACACCTTC	CASSQGTGGVQAGGYTF
TRBV5-8	.	TRBJ1-2	few	TGTGCCAGCACCCACCAGCCGGCGGGTGGCTACACCTTC	CASTHQPAGGYTF
TRBV20-1	.	TRBJ2-7	many	TGCAGTGCTCTCGGGACCAGACCAGAAGAGCAGTACTTC	CSALGTRPEEQYF
TRBV6-1	.	TRBJ1-1	many	TGTGCCAGCAGTGCAGGGACACATACCCTTCAAGCTTTCTTT	CASSAGTHTLQAFF
TRBV11-2	TRBD2	TRBJ2-1	.	TGTGCCAGCAGCTTGAGACCGAGCGGGGCCAGCTCCTACAATGAGCAGTTCTTC	CASSLRPSGASSYNEQFF